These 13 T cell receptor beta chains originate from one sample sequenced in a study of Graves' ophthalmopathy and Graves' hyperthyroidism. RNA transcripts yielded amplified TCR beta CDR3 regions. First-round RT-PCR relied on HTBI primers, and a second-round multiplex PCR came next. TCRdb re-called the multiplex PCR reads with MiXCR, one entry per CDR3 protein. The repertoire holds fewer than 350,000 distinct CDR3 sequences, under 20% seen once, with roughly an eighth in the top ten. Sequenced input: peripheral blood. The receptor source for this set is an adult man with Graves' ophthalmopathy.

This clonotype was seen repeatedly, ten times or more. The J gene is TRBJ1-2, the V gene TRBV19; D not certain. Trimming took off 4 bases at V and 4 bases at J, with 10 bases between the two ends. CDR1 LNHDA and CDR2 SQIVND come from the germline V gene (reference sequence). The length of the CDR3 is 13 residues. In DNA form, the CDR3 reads TGTGCCAGTAGTACGAATCTAGGCTATGGCTACACCTTC. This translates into CASSTNLGYGYTF.

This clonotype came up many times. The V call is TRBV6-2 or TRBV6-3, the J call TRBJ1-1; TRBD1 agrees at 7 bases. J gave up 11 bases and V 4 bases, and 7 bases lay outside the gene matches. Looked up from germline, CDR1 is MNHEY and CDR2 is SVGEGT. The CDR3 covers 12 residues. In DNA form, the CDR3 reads TGTGCCAGCAGTTCCTCAGGGGGAGGGGCTTTCTTT. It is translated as CASSSSGGGAFF.

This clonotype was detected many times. In DNA form, the CDR3 reads TGCAGTGCTAGAGAGGGCCCAGGGGGCATCGGCTACACCTTC. It specifies CSAREGPGGIGYTF. The chain uses TRBV20-1 and TRBJ1-2, with 8 positions matching TRBD1. V lost 0 bases, J lost 8 bases, and 8 bases stayed unmatched. There are 14 residues in the CDR3. From germline, CDR1 is DFQATT and CDR2 SNEGSKA (reference sequence).

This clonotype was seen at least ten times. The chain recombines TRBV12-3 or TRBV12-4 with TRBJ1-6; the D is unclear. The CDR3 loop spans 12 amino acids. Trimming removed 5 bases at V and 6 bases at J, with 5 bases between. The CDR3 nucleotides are TGTGCCAGCAGTAAATCTAATTCACCCCTCCACTTT. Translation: CASSKSNSPLHF.

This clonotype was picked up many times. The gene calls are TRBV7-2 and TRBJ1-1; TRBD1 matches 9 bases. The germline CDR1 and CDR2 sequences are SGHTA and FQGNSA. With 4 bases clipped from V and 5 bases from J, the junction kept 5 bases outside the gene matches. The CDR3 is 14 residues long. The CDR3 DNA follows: TGTGCCAGCAGCTCGACAGGGGGATTGACTGAAGCTTTCTTT. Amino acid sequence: CASSSTGGLTEAFF. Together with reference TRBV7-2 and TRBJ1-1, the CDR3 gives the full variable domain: GAGVSQSPSNKVTEKGKDVELRCDPISGHTALYWYRQSLGQGLEFLIYFQGNSAPDKSGLPSDRFSAERTGGSVSTLTIQRTQQEDSAVYLCASSSTGGLTEAFFGQGTRLTVV.

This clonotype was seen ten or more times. The CDR3 DNA is TGTGCCAGCAGTGAAGTATCTGGGGGACAGGGCGACTACGAGCAGTACTTC. Translated: CASSEVSGGQGDYEQYF. V gene TRBV6-1 combines with J gene TRBJ2-7; TRBD1 aligns across 9 bases. This CDR3 has 17 residues. CDR1 is MNHNS, CDR2 SASEGT, per germline. V trimming: 1 base; J trimming: 3 bases; junction bases outside the gene matches: 10.

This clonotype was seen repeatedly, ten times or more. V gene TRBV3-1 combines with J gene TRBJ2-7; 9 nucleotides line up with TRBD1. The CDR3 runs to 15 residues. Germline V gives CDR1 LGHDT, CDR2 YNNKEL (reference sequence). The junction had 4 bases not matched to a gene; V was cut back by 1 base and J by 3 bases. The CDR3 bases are TGTGCCAGCAGCCAAGCCGGGACAGGGTTCTACGAGCAGTACTTC. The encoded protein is CASSQAGTGFYEQYF.

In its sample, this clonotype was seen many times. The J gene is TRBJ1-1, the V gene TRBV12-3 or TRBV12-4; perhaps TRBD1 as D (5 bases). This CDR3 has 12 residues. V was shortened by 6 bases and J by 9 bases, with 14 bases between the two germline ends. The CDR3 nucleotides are TGTGCCAGCAGCCCTGGGGCAGGGCAAGCTTTCTTT. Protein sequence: CASSPGAGQAFF.

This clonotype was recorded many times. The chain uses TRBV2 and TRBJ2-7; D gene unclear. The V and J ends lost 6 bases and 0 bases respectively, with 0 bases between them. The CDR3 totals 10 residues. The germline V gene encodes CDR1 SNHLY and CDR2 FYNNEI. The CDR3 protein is CASSSYEQYF. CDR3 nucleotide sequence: TGTGCCAGCAGCTCCTACGAGCAGTACTTC.

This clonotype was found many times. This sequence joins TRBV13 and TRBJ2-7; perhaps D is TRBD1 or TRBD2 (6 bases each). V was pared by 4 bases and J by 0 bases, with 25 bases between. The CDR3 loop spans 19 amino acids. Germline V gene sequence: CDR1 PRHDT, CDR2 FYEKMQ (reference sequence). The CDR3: CASSYIGGLSGETSYEQYF. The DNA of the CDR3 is TGTGCCAGCAGCTATATTGGGGGCCTTTCGGGAGAAACCTCCTACGAGCAGTACTTC.

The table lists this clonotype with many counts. CDR3 protein: CASSSLGLAGELSGEQYF. The CDR3 DNA follows: TGTGCCAGCAGTTCCCTAGGACTAGCGGGAGAGCTTTCCGGTGAGCAGTACTTC. The chain couples TRBV6-2 or TRBV6-3 to TRBJ2-7; TRBD2 aligns across 13 bases. V shed 4 bases, J shed 7 bases, and the junction held 16 bases outside the gene matches. The length of the CDR3 is 18 residues. In germline, CDR1 is MNHEY, CDR2 SVGEGT.

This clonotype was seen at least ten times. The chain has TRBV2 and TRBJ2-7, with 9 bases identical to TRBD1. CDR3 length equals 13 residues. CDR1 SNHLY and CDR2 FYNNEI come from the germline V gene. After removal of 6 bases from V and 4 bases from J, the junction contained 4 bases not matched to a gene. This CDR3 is CASRRDREYEQYF. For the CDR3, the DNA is TGTGCCAGCAGGCGGGACAGGGAGTACGAGCAGTACTTC.

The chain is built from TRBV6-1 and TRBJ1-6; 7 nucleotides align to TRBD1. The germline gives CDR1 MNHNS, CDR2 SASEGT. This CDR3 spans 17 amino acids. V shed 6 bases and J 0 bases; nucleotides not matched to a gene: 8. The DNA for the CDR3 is TGTGCCAGCAGACAAGGGACAGAAAGCTCCTATAATTCACCCCTCCACTTT. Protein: CASRQGTESSYNSPLHF.